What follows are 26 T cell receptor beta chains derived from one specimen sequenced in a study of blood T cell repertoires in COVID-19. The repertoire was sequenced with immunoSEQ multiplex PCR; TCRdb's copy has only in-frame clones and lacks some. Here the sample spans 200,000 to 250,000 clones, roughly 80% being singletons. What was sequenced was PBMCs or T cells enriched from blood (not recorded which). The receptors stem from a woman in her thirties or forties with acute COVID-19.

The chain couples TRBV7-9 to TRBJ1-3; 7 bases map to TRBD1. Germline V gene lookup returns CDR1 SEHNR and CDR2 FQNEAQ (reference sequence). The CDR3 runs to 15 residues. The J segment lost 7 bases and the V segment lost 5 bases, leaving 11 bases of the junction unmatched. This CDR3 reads CASSPGQWGRNTIYF. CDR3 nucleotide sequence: TGTGCCAGCAGCCCGGGACAGTGGGGTCGGAACACCATATATTTT.

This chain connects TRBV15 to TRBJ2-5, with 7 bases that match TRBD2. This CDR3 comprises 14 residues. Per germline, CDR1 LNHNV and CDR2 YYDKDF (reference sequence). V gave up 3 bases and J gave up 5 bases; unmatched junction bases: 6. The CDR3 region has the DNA TGTGCCACCAGCAGGGATTGGGGGGGGGAGACCCAGTACTTC. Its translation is CATSRDWGGETQYF. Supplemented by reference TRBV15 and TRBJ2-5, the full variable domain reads DAMVIQNPRYQVTQFGKPVTLSCSQTLNHNVMYWYQQKSSQAPKLLFHYYDKDFNNEADTPDNFQSRRPNTSFCFLDIRSPGLGDTAMYLCATSRDWGGETQYFGPGTRLLVL.

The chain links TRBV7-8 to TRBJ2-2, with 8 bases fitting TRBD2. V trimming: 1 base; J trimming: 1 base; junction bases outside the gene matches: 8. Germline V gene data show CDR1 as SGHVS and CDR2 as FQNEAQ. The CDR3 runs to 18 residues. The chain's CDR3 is CASSLVLREAKNTGELFF. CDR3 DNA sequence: TGTGCCAGCAGCTTAGTGTTGCGGGAGGCAAAGAACACCGGGGAGCTGTTTTTT.

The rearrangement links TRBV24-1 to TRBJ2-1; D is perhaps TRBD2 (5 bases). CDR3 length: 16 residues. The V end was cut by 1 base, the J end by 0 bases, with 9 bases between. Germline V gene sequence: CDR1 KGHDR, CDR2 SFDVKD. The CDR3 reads CATSDFGGGSYNEQFF. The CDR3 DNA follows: TGTGCCACCAGTGATTTCGGTGGAGGCTCCTACAATGAGCAGTTCTTC.

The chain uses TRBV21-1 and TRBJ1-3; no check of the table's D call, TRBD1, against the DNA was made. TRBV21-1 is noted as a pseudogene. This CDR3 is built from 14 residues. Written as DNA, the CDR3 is TGTGCCAGCAGCGCACAGGGGTCTGGAAACACCATATATTTT. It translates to CASSAQGSGNTIYF.

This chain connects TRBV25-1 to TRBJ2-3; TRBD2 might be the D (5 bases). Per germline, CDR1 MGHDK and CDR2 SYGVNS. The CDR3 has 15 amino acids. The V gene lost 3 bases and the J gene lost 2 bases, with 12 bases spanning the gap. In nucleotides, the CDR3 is TGTGCCAGCAGTGAGGGAGTCTTATCCACAGATACGCAGTATTTT. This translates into CASSEGVLSTDTQYF.

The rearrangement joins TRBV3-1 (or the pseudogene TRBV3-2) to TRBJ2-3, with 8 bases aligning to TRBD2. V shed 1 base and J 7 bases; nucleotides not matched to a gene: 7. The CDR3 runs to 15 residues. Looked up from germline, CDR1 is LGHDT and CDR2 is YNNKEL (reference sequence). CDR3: CASSQATGGGHTQYF. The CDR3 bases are TGTGCCAGCAGCCAAGCGACGGGAGGGGGACATACGCAGTATTTT.

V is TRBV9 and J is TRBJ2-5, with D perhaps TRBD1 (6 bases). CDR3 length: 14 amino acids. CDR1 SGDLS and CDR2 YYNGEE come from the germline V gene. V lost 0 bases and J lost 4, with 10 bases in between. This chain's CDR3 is CASSVATGRETQYF. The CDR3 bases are TGTGCCAGCAGCGTAGCTACAGGGCGAGAGACCCAGTACTTC.

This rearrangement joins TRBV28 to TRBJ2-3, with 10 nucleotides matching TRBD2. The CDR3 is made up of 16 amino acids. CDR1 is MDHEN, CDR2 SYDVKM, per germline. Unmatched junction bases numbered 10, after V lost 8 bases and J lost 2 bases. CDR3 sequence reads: CASRPPLAGPTDTQYF. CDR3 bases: TGTGCCAGCCGACCCCCACTAGCGGGACCCACAGATACGCAGTATTTT. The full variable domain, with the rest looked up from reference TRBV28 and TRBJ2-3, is DVKVTQSSRYLVKRTGEKVFLECVQDMDHENMFWYRQDPGLGLRLIYFSYDVKMKEKGDIPEGYSVSREKKERFSLILESASTNQTSMYLCASRPPLAGPTDTQYFGPGTRLTVL.

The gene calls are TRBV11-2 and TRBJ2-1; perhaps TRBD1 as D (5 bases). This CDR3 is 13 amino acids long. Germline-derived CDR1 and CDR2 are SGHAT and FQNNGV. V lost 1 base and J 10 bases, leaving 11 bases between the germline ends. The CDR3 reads CASSLAQGGEQFF. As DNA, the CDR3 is TGTGCCAGCAGCTTAGCTCAGGGTGGAGAGCAGTTCTTC.

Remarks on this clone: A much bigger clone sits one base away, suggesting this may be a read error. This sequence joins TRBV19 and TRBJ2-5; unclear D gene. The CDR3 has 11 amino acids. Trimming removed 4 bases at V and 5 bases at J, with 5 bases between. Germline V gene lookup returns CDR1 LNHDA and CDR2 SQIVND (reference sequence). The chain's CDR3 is CASSTRETQYF. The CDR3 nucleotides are TGTGCCAGTAGTACCAGGGAGACCCAGTACTTC.

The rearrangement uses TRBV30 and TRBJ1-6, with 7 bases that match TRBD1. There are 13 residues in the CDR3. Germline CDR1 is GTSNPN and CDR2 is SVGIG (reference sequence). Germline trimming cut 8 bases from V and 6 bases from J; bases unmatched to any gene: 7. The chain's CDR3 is CAVSGQPNSPLHF. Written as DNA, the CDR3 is TGTGCCGTTTCGGGACAGCCTAATTCACCCCTCCACTTT.

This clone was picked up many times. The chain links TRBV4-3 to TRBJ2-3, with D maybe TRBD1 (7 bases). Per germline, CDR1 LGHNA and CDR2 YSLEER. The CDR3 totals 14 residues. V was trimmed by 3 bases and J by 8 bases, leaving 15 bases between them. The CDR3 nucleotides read TGCGCCAGCAGCCAGCTGACAGGGCGGGGTACGCAGTATTTT. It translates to CASSQLTGRGTQYF.

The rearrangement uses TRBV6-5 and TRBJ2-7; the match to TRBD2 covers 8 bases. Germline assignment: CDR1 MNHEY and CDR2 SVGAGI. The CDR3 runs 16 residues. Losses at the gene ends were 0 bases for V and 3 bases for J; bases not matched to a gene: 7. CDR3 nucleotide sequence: TGTGCCAGCAGTTACTCACAAGCAAGCGGGAGCTACGAGCAGTACTTC. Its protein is CASSYSQASGSYEQYF.

The CDR3 DNA follows: TGTGCCAGCAGTCCCTACACAGATACGCAGTATTTT. Its translation: CASSPYTDTQYF. The chain employs TRBV12-3 or TRBV12-4 and TRBJ2-3; D is uncertain. V lost 5 bases and J lost 2, with 5 bases in between. The CDR3 has 12 residues.

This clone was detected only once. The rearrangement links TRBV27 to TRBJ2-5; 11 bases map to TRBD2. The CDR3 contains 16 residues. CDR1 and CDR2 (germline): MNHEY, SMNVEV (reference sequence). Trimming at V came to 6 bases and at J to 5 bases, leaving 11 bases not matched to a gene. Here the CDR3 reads CASSPLRLAGRETQYF. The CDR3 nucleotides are TGTGCCAGCAGCCCACTTCGACTAGCGGGAAGGGAGACCCAGTACTTC.

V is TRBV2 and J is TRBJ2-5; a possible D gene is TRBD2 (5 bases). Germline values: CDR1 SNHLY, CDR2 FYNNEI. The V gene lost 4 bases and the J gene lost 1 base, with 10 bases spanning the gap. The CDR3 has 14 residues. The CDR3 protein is CASSVGRRQETQYF. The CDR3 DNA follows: TGTGCCAGCAGTGTGGGGAGACGCCAAGAGACCCAGTACTTC.

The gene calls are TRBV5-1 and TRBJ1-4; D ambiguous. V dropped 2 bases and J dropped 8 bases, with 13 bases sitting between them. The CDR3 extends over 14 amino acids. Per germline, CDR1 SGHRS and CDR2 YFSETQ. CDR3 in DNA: TGCGCCAGCAGCTTAGCTGTAAATGAGGAAAAACTGTTTTTT. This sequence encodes CASSLAVNEEKLFF.

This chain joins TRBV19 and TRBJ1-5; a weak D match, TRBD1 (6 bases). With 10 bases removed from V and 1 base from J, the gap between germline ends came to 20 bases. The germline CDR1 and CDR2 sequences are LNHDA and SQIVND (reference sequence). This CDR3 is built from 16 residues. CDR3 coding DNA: TGTGCCACCCGAACCCTGGGGGCTTCGAGCAATCAGCCCCAGCATTTT. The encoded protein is CATRTLGASSNQPQHF.

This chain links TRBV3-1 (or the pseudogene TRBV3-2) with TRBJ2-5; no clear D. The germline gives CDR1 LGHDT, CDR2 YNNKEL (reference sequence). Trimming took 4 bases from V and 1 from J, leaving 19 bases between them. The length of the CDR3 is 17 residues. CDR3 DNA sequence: TGTGCCAGCAGCCTCCTAAGGAGCTACCAGACCCAAGAGACCCAGTACTTC. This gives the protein CASSLLRSYQTQETQYF.

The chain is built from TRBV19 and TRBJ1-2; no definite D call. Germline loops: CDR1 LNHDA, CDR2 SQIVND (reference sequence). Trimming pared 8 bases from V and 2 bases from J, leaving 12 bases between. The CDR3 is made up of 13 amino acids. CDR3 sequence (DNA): TGTGCCAGTGAGGGCAACCGAAACTATGGCTACACCTTC. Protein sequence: CASEGNRNYGYTF.

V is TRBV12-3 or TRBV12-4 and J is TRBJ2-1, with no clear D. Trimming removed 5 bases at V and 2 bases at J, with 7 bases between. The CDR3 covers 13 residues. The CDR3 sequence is CASSLGAYNEQFF. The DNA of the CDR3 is TGTGCCAGCAGTCTAGGAGCCTACAATGAGCAGTTCTTC.

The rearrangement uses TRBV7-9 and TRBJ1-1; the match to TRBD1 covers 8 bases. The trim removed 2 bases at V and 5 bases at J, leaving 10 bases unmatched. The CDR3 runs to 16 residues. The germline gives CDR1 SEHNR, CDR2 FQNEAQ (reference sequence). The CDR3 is CASSLFQGALDTEAFF. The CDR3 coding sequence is TGTGCCAGCAGCTTATTCCAGGGGGCGTTAGATACTGAAGCTTTCTTT.

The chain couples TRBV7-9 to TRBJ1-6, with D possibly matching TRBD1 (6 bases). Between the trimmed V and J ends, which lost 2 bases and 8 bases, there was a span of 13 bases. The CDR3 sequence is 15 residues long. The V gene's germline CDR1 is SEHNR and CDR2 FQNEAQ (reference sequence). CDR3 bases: TGTGCCAGCAGCTTAAGGGGGATCTCAGATTCACCCCTCCACTTT. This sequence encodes CASSLRGISDSPLHF.

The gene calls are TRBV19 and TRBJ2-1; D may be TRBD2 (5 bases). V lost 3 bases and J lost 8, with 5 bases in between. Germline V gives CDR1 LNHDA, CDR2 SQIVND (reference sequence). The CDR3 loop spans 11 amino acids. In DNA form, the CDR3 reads TGTGCCAGTAGTATCGGGGATGAGCAGTTCTTC. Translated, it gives CASSIGDEQFF.

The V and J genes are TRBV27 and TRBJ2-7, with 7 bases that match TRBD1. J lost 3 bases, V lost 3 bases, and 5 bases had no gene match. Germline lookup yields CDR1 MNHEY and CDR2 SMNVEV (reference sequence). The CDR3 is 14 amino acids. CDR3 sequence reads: CASSFLGQRYEQYF. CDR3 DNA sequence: TGTGCCAGCAGTTTCTTGGGACAGCGCTACGAGCAGTACTTC.